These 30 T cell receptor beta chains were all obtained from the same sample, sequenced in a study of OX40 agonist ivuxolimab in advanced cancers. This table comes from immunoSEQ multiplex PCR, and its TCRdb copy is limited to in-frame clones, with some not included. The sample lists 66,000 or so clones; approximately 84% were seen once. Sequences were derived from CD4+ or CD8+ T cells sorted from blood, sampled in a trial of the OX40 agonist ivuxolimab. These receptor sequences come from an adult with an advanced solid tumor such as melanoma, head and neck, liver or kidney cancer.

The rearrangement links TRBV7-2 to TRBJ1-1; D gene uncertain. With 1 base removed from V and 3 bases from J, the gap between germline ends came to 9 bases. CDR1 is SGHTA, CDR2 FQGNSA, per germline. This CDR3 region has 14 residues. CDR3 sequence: CASSLVGIDTEAFF. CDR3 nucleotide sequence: TGTGCCAGCAGCTTAGTGGGAATAGACACTGAAGCTTTCTTT.

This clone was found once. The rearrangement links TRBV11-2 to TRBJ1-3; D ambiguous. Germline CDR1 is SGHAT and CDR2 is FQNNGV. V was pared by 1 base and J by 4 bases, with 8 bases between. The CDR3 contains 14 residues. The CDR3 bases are TGTGCCAGCAGCTTAGGGGGATTGGGAAACACCATATATTTT. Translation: CASSLGGLGNTIYF.

The CDR3 DNA follows: TGTGCCAGCAGCCCTCCGGGAGGATCCTATGGCTACACCTTC. Its protein is CASSPPGGSYGYTF. The chain is built from TRBV9 and TRBJ1-2; the D is unclear. This CDR3 comprises 14 residues. Germline values: CDR1 SGDLS, CDR2 YYNGEE. Trimming removed 4 bases from V and 4 bases from J, with 14 bases in between.

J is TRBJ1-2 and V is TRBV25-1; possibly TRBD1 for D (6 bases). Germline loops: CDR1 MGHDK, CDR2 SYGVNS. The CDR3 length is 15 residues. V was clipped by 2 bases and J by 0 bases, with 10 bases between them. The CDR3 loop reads CASSELTGSNYGYTF. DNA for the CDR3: TGTGCCAGCAGTGAACTAACAGGGTCTAACTATGGCTACACCTTC.

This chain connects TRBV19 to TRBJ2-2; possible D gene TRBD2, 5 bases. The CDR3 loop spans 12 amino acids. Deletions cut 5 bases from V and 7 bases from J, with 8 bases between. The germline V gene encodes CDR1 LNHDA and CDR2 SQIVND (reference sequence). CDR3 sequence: CASSPGDGELFF. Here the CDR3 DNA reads TGTGCCAGTAGTCCCGGGGACGGGGAGCTGTTTTTT. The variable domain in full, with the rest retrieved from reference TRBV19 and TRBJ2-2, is DGGITQSPKYLFRKEGQNVTLSCEQNLNHDAMYWYRQDPGQGLRLIYYSQIVNDFQKGDIAEGYSVSREKKESFPLTVTSAQKNPTAFYLCASSPGDGELFFGEGSRLTVL.

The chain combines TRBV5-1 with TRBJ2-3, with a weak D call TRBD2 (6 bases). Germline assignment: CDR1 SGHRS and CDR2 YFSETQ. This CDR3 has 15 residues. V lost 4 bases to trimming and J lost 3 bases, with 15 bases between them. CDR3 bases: TGCGCCAGCAGCCTCTTGCCGGGGAGGACAGATACGCAGTATTTT. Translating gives CASSLLPGRTDTQYF.

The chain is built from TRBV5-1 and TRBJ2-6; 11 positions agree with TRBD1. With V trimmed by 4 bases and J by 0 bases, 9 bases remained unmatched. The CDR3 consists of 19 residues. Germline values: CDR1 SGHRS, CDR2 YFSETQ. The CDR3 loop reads CASSGQGAIPSSGANVLTF. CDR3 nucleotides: TGCGCCAGCAGCGGACAGGGGGCTATACCTTCCTCTGGGGCCAACGTCCTGACTTTC.

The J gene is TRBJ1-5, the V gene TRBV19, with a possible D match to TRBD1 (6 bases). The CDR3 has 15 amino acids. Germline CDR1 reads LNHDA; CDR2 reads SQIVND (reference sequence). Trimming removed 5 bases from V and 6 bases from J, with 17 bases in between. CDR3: CASSPGAPRGQPQHF. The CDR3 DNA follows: TGTGCCAGTAGTCCGGGGGCTCCCAGGGGTCAGCCCCAGCATTTT.

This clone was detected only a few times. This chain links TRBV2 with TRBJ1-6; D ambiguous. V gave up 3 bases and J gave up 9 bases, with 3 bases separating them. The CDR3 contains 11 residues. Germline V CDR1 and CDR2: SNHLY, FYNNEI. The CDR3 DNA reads TGTGCCAGCAGTGAGGCTTCACCCCTCCACTTT. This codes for CASSEASPLHF. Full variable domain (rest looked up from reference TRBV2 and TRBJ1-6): EPEVTQTPSHQVTQMGQEVILRCVPISNHLYFYWYRQILGQKVEFLVSFYNNEISEKSEIFDDQFSVERPDGSNFTLKIRSTKLEDSAMYFCASSEASPLHFGNGTRLTVT.

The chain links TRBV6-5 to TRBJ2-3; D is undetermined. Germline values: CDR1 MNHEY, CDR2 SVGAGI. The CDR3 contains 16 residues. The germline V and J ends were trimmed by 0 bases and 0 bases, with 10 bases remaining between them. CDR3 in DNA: TGTGCCAGCAGTTACTCAGACACAGCTAGCACAGATACGCAGTATTTT. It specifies CASSYSDTASTDTQYF.

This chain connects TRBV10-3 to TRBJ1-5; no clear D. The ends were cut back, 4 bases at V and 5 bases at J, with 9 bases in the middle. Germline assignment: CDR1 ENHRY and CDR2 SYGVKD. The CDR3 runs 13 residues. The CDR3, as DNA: TGTGCCATCAGTGGGAACAGAGATCAGCCCCAGCATTTT. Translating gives CAISGNRDQPQHF.

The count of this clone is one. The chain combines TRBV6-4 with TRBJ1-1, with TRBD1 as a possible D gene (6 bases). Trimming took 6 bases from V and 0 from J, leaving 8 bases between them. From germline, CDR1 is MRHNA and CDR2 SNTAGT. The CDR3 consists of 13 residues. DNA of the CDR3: TGTGCCAGCAGCCGGGACATGAACACTGAAGCTTTCTTT. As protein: CASSRDMNTEAFF.

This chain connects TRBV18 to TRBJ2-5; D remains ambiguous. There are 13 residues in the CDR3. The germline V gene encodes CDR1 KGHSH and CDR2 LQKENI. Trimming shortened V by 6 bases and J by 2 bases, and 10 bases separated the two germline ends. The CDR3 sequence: CASSRGRQETQYF. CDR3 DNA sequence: TGTGCCAGCTCCCGCGGACGGCAAGAGACCCAGTACTTC.

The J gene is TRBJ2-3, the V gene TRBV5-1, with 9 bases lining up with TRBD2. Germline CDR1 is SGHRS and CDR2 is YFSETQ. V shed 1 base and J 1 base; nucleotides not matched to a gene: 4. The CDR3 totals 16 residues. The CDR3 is CASSLSPSGGTDTQYF. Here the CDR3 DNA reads TGCGCCAGCAGCTTGTCACCTAGCGGGGGCACAGATACGCAGTATTTT.

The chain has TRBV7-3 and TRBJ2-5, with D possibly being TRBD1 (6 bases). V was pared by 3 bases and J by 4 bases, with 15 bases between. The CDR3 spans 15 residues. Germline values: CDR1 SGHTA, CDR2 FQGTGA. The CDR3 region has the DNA TGTGCCAGCAGCTTTACGACAGGAATGGGAGAGACCCAGTACTTC. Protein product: CASSFTTGMGETQYF.

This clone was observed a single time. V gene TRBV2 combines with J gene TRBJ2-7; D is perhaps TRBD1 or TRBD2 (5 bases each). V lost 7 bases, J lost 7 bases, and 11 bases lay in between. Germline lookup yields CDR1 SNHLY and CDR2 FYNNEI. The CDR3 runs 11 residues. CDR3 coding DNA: TGTGCCAGCACAAGGGACCGGGAGCAGTACTTC. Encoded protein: CASTRDREQYF. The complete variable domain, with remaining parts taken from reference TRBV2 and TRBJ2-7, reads EPEVTQTPSHQVTQMGQEVILRCVPISNHLYFYWYRQILGQKVEFLVSFYNNEISEKSEIFDDQFSVERPDGSNFTLKIRSTKLEDSAMYFCASTRDREQYFGPGTRLTVT.

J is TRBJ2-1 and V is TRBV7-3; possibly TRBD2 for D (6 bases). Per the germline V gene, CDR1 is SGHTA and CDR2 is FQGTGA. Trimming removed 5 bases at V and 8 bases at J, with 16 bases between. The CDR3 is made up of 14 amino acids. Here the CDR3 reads CASSPVGTGDEQFF. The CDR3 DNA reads TGTGCCAGCAGCCCTGTGGGTACGGGGGATGAGCAGTTCTTC.

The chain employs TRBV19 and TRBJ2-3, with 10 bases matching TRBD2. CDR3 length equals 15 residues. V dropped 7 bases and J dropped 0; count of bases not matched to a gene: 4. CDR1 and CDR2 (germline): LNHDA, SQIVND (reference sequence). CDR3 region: CASTTTSGSTDTQYF. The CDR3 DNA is TGTGCCAGTACCACGACTAGCGGGAGCACAGATACGCAGTATTTT.

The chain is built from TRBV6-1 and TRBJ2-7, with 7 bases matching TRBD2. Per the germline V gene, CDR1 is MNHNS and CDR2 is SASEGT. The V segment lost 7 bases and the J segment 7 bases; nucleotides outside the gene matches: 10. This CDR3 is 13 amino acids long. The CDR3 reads CASTETGGWEQYF. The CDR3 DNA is TGTGCCAGCACCGAAACGGGGGGTTGGGAGCAGTACTTC.

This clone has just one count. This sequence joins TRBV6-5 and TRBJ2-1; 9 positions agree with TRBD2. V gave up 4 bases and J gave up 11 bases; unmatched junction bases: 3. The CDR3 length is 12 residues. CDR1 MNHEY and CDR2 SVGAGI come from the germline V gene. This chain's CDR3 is CASSSLAGKQFF. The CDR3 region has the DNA TGTGCCAGCAGTTCTCTAGCGGGGAAGCAGTTCTTC.

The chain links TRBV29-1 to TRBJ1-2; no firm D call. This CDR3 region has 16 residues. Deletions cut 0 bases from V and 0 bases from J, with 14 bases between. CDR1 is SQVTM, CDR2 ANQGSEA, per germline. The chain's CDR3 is CSVEDQTPAANYGYTF. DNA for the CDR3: TGCAGCGTTGAAGACCAGACCCCGGCAGCTAACTATGGCTACACCTTC.

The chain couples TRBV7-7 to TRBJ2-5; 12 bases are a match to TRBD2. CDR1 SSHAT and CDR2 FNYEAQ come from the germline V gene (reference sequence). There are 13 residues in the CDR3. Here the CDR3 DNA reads TGTGCTACTAGCGGGGGGATACAAGAGACCCAGTACTTC. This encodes CATSGGIQETQYF.

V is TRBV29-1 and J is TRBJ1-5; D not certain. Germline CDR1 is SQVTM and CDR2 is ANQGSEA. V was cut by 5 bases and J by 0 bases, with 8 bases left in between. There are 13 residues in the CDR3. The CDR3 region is CSVSENSNQPQHF. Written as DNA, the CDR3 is TGCAGCGTTTCAGAAAATAGCAATCAGCCCCAGCATTTT.

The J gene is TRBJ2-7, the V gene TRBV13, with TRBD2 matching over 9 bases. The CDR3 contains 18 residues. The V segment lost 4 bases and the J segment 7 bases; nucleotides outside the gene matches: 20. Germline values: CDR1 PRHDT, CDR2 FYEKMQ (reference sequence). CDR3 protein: CASSYGAGGLRVPREQYF. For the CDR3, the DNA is TGTGCCAGCAGCTATGGAGCGGGGGGCCTTCGCGTCCCGAGAGAGCAGTACTTC.

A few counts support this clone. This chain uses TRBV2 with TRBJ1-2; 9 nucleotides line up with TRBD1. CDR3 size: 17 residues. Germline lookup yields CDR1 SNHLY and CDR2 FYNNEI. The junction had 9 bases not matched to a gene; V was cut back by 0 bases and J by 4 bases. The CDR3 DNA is TGTGCCAGCAGTGAAGCGGGACAGGGCGAAAGGAGCTATGGCTACACCTTC. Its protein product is CASSEAGQGERSYGYTF.

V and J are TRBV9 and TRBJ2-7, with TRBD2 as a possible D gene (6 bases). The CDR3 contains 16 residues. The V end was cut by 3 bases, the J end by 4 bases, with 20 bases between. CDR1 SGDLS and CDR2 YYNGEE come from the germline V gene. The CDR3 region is CASSAGEVPDVYEQYF. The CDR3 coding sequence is TGTGCCAGCAGCGCGGGGGAGGTCCCGGACGTGTACGAGCAGTACTTC.

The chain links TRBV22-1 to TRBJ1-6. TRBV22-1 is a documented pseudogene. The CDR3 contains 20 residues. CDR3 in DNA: TGTCCTGGGAGCGAATCTCGCAGTCGGTTCGTGGGACGTTCGAATTCACCCCTCCACTTT. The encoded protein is CPGSESRSRFVGRSNSPLHF.

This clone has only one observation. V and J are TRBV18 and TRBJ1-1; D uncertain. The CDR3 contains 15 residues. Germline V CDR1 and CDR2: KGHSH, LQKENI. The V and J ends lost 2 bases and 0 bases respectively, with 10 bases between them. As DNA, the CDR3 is TGTGCCAGCTCACCAGAAACAGTCCTGAACACTGAAGCTTTCTTT. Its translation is CASSPETVLNTEAFF.

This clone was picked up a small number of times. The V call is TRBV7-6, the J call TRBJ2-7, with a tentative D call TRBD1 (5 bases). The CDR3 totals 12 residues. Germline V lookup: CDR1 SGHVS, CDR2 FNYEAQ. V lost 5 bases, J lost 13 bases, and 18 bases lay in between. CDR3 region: CASSVSGSLPYF. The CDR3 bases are TGTGCCAGCAGCGTTTCAGGGTCCCTCCCCTACTTC. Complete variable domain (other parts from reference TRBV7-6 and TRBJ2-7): GAGVSQSPRYKVTKRGQDVALRCDPISGHVSLYWYRQALGQGPEFLTYFNYEAQQDKSGLPNDRFSAERPEGSISTLTIQRTEQRDSAMYRCASSVSGSLPYFGPGTRLTVT.

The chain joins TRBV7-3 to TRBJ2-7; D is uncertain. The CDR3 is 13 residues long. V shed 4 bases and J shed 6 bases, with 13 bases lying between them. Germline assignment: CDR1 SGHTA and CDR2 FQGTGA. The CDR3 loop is CASSSTKLGEQYF. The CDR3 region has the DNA TGTGCCAGCAGCTCCACGAAACTCGGCGAGCAGTACTTC.